Listed here are 9 T cell receptor beta chains from one sample, sequenced in a study of shared clonotypes between healthy human individuals (dated by TCRdb to the early 2020s). Libraries came from the immunoSEQ multiplex PCR assay. The source is immuneACCESS, and TCRdb retained only in-frame sequences with V and J called. Part of the clones is not carried over; for the studies checked, unresolved V genes explain less than half of this, and the remainder is unexplained. A total of 2 million to 2.5 million clones appear in this sample, over 85% of them only once. 0.35% to 0.5% of the sample is in the top ten clones. Sequencing was carried out using naive CD4+ T cells from PBMCs. The sample's cell subset or site, from its label and the paper: CD45RA+ positively selected. These receptors came from a man between 18 and 35 years old in good health. Some clones in this sample may be carry-over from other donors' samples.

This clone was observed a single time. This chain connects TRBV6-1 to TRBJ1-5; D unresolved. V was clipped by 2 bases and J by 0 bases, with 5 bases between them. Germline loops: CDR1 MNHNS, CDR2 SASEGT. The CDR3 contains 14 residues. CDR3 protein: CASSESASNQPQHF. The CDR3 DNA sequence: TGTGCCAGCAGTGAATCGGCTAGCAATCAGCCCCAGCATTTT.

The chain couples TRBV6-1 to TRBJ2-7; 9 nucleotides line up with TRBD1. Trimming cost V 4 bases and J 6 bases; bases outside gene matches: 10. CDR3 length: 15 amino acids. CDR1 is MNHNS, CDR2 SASEGT, per germline. The CDR3 reads CASSVAGTGSGEQYF. The DNA for the CDR3 is TGTGCCAGCAGTGTCGCCGGGACAGGGTCGGGCGAGCAGTACTTC.

The chain joins TRBV6-1 to TRBJ2-7; 8 nucleotides agree with TRBD1. V lost 3 bases, J lost 2 bases, and 6 bases stayed unmatched. Looked up from germline, CDR1 is MNHNS and CDR2 is SASEGT. The CDR3 totals 15 residues. The CDR3 DNA reads TGTGCCAGCAGTGAGCAGGGGGCGCGGACCTACGAGCAGTACTTC. Residues: CASSEQGARTYEQYF.

The genes are TRBV7-3 and TRBJ2-1; perhaps TRBD1 as D (6 bases). V lost 5 bases and J lost 6, with 11 bases in between. Germline V gene lookup returns CDR1 SGHTA and CDR2 FQGTGA. The CDR3 spans 13 residues. As DNA, the CDR3 is TGTGCCAGCAGCAGCAGGGGATCCAATGAGCAGTTCTTC. Its translation is CASSSRGSNEQFF.

A word on this clone: This sample includes further DNA sequences coding for the same CDR3. The chain couples TRBV7-9 to TRBJ1-1, with 8 positions matching TRBD1. The V gene's germline CDR1 is SEHNR and CDR2 FQNEAQ (reference sequence). This CDR3 comprises 14 residues. J gave up 1 base and V 4 bases, and 2 bases lay outside the gene matches. CDR3 residues: CASSSQGGNTEAFF. DNA for the CDR3: TGTGCCAGCAGCTCACAGGGGGGGAACACTGAAGCTTTCTTT.

CDR3 loop: CASSMTGYGEQYF. CDR3 in DNA: TGTGCCAGCAGCATGACAGGGTATGGCGAGCAGTACTTC. This sequence joins TRBV6-1 and TRBJ2-7; 7 nucleotides agree with TRBD1. The CDR3 has 13 amino acids. V dropped 6 bases and J dropped 6; count of bases not matched to a gene: 8. Per the germline V gene, CDR1 is MNHNS and CDR2 is SASEGT.

This chain joins TRBV29-1 and TRBJ2-7; D is perhaps TRBD1 or TRBD2 (5 bases each). Between the trimmed V and J ends, which lost 4 bases and 5 bases, there was a span of 9 bases. Germline V gene sequence: CDR1 SQVTM, CDR2 ANQGSEA. This CDR3 has 11 amino acids. CDR3 DNA sequence: TGCAGCGTTGGGGTGGGGGACGAGCAGTACTTC. Translated: CSVGVGDEQYF.

In nucleotides, the CDR3 is TGTGCCACCGCAGAAAACACCAGGGGATGGAACACTGAAGCTTTCTTT. The encoded protein is CATAENTRGWNTEAFF. The chain combines TRBV19 with TRBJ1-1; maybe TRBD1 (6 bases). The ends were cut back, 10 bases at V and 1 base at J, with 22 bases in the middle. This CDR3 spans 16 amino acids. Looked up from germline, CDR1 is LNHDA and CDR2 is SQIVND (reference sequence).

The V gene is TRBV6-1, the J gene TRBJ2-7, with D possibly being TRBD2 (5 bases). Germline V gene data show CDR1 as MNHNS and CDR2 as SASEGT. This CDR3 spans 15 amino acids. V shed 1 base and J shed 5 bases, with 15 bases lying between them. CDR3 sequence (DNA): TGTGCCAGCAGTGAAGTATACGGATACGGGAACGAGCAGTACTTC. Residues: CASSEVYGYGNEQYF.